This TCR beta chain was identified during a study of blood T cell repertoires in COVID-19. As for the study in general: The origin of the acute and convalescent COVID-19 samples was the United States, Italy and Spain.

Authors' methods: Amplifying reference gene primers gave estimates of nucleated cell counts. TCRdb keeps only in-frame clones here, not all; method: immunoSEQ multiplex PCR. V and J calls and clone size follow that table, whereas D and trimming were derived from the DNA. The sample has about 110,000 clones, roughly 83% seen once. The CDR3 has 17 amino acids. Germline lookup yields CDR1 LNHNV and CDR2 YYDKDF (reference sequence). Trimming stripped 5 bases from V and 1 base from J, with 17 bases between. The chain uses TRBV15 and TRBJ2-2; perhaps TRBD2 as D (5 bases). This receptor was identified in a human donor in a cohort sampled during active COVID-19. Sequencing was performed on peripheral blood. This CDR3 is CATSGLVRTGNTGELFF. The CDR3 nucleotides are TGTGCCACCAGCGGGCTCGTAAGGACTGGGAACACCGGGGAGCTGTTTTTT.